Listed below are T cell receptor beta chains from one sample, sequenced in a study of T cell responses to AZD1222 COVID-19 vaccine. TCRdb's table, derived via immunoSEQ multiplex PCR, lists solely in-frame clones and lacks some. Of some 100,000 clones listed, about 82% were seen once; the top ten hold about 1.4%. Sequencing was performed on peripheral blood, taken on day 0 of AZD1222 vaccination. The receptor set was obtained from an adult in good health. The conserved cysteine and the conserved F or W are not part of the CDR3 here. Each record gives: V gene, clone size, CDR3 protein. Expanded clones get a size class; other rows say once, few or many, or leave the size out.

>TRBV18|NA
ASSATGGDSPLH
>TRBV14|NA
ASSQDRGRLAF
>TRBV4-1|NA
ASSPSGRVSGDTQY
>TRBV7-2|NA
ASSLPGLAVNEQF
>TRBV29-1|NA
SVGGTSYNEQF
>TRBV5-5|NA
ASSSERGRSGANVLT
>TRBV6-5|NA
ASMRGPGEAF
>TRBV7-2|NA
ASSLGQGGRKLF
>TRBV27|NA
ASRPAGDLGEQY
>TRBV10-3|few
AISTDRDNQPQH
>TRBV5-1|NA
ASSLEGGDTEAF
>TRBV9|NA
ASSSEGAATEAF
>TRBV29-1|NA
SVERGVGYGYT
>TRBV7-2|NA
ASSLRRGNTEAF
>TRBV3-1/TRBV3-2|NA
ASKMEQINSPLH
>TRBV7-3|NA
ASSLTSPGELF
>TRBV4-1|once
ASSQDRQGWAEAF
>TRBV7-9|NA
ASSLVGGGGYT
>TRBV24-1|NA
ATSDPREGMGTDTQY
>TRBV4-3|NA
ASSQDALKGTSGRSSTYEQY
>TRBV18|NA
ASSPGSRAGYGYT
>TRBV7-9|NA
ASSQGLRQETQY
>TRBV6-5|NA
ASSMGQVYEQY
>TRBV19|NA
ASKGGSGYNEQF
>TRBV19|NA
ASRAGTNTEAF
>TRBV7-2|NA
ASSLVYGPQH
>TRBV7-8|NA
ASSLGFDHTYEQY
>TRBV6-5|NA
ASRAGGYTGELF
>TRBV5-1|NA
ASSVSTGTTSYEQY
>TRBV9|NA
ASSVGGQPNIYEQY
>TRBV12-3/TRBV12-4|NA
ASSLLETQY
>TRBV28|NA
ASSWDRAQPQH
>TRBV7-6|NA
ASSPQTSGGSYNEQF
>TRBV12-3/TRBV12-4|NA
ASGGVNEQF
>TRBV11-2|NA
ASSLERGPNTEAF
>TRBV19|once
ASSSSGSRGETQY
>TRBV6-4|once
GGLAGGFRGTQY
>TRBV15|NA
ATSRDSGRTDTQY
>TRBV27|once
ASSFAEGELF
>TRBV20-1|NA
RGQGGTEAF
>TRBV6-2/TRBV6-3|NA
ASSWTSGAGEQF
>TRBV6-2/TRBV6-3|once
ASSYTGVNNEQF
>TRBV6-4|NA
ASSEYFRGLGQPQH
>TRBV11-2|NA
ASNRGTASYEQY
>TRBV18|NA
ASSLDSGTGGYGYT
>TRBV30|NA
AWGSEINNSPLH
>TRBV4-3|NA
ASSQRGTGRNYGYT
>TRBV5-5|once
ASSLERARVSYNEQF
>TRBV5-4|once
ASSLVEGRNSPLH
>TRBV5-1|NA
ASSLAPSEQETQY
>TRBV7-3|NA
ASSAKQGAGNEQF
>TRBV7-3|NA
ASSLGQGGEQY
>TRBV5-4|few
ASSLAPSYEQY
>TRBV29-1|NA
SVDQQGINYGYT
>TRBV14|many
ASSQEEQGTGGQPQH
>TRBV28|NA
ASSRGKLF
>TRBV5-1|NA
ASSTSGTSGQGDTQY
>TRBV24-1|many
ATSVGNEAF